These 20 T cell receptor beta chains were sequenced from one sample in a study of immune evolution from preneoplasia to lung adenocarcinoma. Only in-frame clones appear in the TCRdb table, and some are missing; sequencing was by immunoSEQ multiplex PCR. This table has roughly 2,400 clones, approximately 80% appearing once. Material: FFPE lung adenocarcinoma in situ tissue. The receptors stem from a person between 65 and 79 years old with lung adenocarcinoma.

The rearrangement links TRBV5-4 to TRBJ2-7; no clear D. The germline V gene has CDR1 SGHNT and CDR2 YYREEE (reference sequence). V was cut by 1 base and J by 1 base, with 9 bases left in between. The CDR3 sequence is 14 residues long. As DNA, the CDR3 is TGTGCCAGCAGCTTGCGGGCGGAATCCTACGAGCAGTACTTC. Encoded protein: CASSLRAESYEQYF.

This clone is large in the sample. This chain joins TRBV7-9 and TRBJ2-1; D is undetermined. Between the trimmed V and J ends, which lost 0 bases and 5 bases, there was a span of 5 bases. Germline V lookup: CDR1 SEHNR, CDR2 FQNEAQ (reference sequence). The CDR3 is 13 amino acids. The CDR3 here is CASSLARDNEQFF. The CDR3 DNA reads TGTGCCAGCAGCTTAGCCCGTGACAATGAGCAGTTCTTC.

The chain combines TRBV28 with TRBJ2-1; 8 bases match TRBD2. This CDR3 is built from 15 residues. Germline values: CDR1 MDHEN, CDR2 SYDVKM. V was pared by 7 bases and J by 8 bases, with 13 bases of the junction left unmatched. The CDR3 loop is CASKGRGLGTDEQFF. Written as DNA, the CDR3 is TGTGCCAGCAAGGGTCGGGGACTAGGTACAGATGAGCAGTTCTTC. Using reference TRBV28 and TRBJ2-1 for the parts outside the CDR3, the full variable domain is DVKVTQSSRYLVKRTGEKVFLECVQDMDHENMFWYRQDPGLGLRLIYFSYDVKMKEKGDIPEGYSVSREKKERFSLILESASTNQTSMYLCASKGRGLGTDEQFFGPGTRLTVL.

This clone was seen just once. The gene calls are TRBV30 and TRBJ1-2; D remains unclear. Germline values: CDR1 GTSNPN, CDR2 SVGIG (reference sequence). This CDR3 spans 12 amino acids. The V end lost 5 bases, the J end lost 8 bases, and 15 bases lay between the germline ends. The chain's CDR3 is CAWAYGEGGYTF. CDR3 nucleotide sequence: TGTGCCTGGGCCTACGGTGAGGGCGGCTACACCTTC.

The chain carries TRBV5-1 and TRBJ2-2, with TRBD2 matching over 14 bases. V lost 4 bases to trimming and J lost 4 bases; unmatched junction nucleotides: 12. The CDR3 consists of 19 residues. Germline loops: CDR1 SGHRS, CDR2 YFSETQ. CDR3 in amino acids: CASSLIGTSGRFRTGELFF. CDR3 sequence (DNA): TGCGCCAGCAGCCTGATCGGGACTAGCGGGAGATTTCGCACCGGGGAGCTGTTTTTT.

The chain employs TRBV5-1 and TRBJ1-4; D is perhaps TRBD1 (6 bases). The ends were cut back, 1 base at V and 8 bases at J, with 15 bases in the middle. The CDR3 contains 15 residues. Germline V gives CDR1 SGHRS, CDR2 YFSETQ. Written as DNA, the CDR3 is TGCGCCAGCAGCTTGAGGGCAGGGGTCGGCGAAAAACTGTTTTTT. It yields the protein CASSLRAGVGEKLFF.

The CDR3 DNA reads as TGCGCCAGCAGCCCTCGTTGGACTAGCGGCAATGAGCAGTTCTTC. It specifies CASSPRWTSGNEQFF. V and J are TRBV4-1 and TRBJ2-1; 10 positions agree with TRBD2. The CDR3 loop spans 15 amino acids. V was pared by 4 bases and J by 6 bases, with 6 bases of the junction left unmatched. Germline-derived CDR1 and CDR2 are MGHRA and YSYEKL.

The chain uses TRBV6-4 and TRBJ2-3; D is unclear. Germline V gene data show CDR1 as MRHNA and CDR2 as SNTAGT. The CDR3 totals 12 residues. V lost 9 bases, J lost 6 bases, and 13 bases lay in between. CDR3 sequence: CASAAVGDTQYF. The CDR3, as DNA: TGTGCCAGTGCTGCAGTGGGGGATACGCAGTATTTT.

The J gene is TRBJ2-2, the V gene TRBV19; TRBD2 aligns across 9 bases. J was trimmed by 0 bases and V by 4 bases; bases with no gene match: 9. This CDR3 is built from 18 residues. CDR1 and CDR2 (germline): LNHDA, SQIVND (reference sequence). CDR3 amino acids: CASSRLRWTSANTGELFF. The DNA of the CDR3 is TGTGCCAGTAGTAGACTCCGCTGGACTAGCGCGAACACCGGGGAGCTGTTTTTT.

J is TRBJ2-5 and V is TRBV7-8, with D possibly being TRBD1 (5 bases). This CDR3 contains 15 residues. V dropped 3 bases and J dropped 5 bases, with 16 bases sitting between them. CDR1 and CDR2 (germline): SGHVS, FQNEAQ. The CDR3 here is CASSFQLLGAETQYF. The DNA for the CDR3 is TGTGCCAGCAGCTTCCAGCTTCTTGGGGCTGAGACCCAGTACTTC.

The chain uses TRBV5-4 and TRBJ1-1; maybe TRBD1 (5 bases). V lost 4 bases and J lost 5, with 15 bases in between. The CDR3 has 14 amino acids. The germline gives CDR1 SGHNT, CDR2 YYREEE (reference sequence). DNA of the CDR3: TGTGCCAGCAGCCTTGGGGGGTTGAGGACTGAAGCTTTCTTT. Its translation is CASSLGGLRTEAFF.

The CDR3 region is CASSLYSPGGEKLFF. CDR3 sequence (DNA): TGTGCCAGCAGCTTGTACAGTCCCGGGGGGGAAAAACTGTTTTTT. The chain combines TRBV5-6 with TRBJ1-4, with D possibly matching TRBD1 (5 bases). Trimming pared 1 base from V and 8 bases from J, leaving 15 bases between. The CDR3 has 15 amino acids. Germline V gives CDR1 SGHDT, CDR2 YYEEEE.

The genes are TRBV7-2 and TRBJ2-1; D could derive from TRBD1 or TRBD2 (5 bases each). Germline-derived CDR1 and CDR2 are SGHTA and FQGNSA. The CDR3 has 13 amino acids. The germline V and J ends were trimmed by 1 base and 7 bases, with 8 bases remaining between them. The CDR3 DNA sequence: TGTGCCAGCAGCTTAGGAGGGGCAAATGAGCAGTTCTTC. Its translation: CASSLGGANEQFF.

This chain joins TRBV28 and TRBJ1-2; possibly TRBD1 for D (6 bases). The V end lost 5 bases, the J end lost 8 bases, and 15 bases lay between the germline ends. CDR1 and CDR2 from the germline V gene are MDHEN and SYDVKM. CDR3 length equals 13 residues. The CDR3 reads CASSVTGRRGYTF. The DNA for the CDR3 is TGTGCCAGCAGTGTCACAGGGAGGCGAGGCTACACCTTC.

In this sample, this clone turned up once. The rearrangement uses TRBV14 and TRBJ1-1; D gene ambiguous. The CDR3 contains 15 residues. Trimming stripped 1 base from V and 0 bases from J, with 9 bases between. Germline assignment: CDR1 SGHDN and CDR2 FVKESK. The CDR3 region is CASSQGPILNTEAFF. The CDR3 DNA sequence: TGTGCCAGCAGCCAAGGCCCAATACTGAACACTGAAGCTTTCTTT.

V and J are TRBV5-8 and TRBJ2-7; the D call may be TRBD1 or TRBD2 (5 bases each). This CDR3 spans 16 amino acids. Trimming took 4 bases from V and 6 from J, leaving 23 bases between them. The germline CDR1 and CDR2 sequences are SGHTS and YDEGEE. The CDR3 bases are TGTGCCAGCAGCCGGGGTGCCGGGACGGTGGAATTCGAGCAGTACTTC. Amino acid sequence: CASSRGAGTVEFEQYF.

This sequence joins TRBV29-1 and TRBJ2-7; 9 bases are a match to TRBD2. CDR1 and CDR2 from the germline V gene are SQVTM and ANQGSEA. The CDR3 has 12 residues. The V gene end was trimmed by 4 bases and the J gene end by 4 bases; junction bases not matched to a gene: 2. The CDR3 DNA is TGCAGCGTTGGGACTAGCGATTACGAGCAGTACTTC. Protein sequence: CSVGTSDYEQYF.

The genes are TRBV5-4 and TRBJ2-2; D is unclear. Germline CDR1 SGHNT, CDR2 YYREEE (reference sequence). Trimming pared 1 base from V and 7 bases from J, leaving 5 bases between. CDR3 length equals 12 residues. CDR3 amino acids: CASSLFLGELFF. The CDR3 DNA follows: TGTGCCAGCAGCTTGTTTCTCGGGGAGCTGTTTTTT.

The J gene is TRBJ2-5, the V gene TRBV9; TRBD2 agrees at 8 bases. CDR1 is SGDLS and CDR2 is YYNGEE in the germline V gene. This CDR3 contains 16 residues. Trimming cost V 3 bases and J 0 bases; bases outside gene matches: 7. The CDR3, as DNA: TGTGCCAGCAGCGGTACTAGCGGAGCCTACCAAGAGACCCAGTACTTC. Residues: CASSGTSGAYQETQYF.

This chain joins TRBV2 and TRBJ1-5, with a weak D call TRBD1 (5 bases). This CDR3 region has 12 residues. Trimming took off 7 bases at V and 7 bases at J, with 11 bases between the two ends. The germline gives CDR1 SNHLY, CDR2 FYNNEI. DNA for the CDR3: TGTGCCAGCAACTGGGGGGAACAGCCCCAGCATTTT. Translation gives CASNWGEQPQHF.